This entry is about one T cell receptor beta chain. Its antigen is undetermined. The RNA, roughly 0.5 to 1 ug, was put through reverse transcription using random hexamers. Coverage of TCR beta CDR3 amplification by immunoSEQ multiplex PCR extended to 54 Vbeta and 13 Jbeta. MiXCR, applied by TCRdb to the immunoSEQ multiplex PCR reads, yields one record per CDR3 protein. The sample lists 200,000 to 250,000 distinct CDR3 sequences, approximately 95% occurring once. CD8+ and CD4+ T cells from blood underwent TCR beta sequencing. The multiple sclerosis controls comprised treatment-naive patients whose relapsing-remitting disease was stable or active. The data are from a study of CD8 T cells in Susac syndrome. Study-wide results and caveats: The study's TCR sequencing and HLA analysis covered a relatively small number of individuals, and the study acknowledged this.

Trimming cost V 1 base and J 5 bases; bases outside gene matches: 6. The CDR3 totals 16 residues. Germline assignment: CDR1 LNHNV and CDR2 YYDKDF (reference sequence). What was sequenced was CD4+ T cells from PBMCs. This chain uses TRBV15 with TRBJ2-1, with 9 bases lining up with TRBD2. This clonotype originated in a human donor with multiple sclerosis. As DNA, the CDR3 is TGTGCCACCAGCAGAGCTAAGCGGGGGGTCGACAATGAGCAGTTCTTC. It codes for CATSRAKRGVDNEQFF.